This TCR beta chain was obtained from a study of CD8 T cells and mutated HIV epitopes (dated by TCRdb to the early 2020s). About the investigation overall: Acutely infected subjects were selected based on the epitope form in their transmitted founder virus and on their ELISpot responses. The same epitope was not tested in every subject, and RF10 alone was examined in both acute and chronic HIV infection. The epitopes were TL10, KY11, RF10 and TY8. Of 165 screened subjects, only a subset met the criteria for sorting epitope-specific T cells. This study sequenced single-cell TCR alpha/beta chains from CD8+ T cells that recognized the non-adapted (NAE) and adapted (AE) forms of four HIV Nef epitopes. Under ten chronically HIV-infected subjects and a handful of acutely HIV-infected subjects made up the cohort. Here is what the overall study found, with its caveats: Only the acutely infected subjects showed single-reactive CD8+ T cells, which suggests possible clonal selection between acute and chronic infection. The main limitations were acknowledged to be the small number of subjects and the diverse clinical presentations of the subjects. Compared with acute subjects, chronic subjects had higher clonality among dual tetramer+ cells (mean difference approximately 0.29), although the study did not have enough power to detect a significant difference. Only cells that had both an alpha and a beta chain were included, and some wells contained multiple alpha and beta chain CDR3s.

Taken with the paper, the label for time point translates to: sampled during acute HIV-1 infection (about 23-92 days post infection). Ficoll density gradient separation was used to isolate peripheral blood mononuclear cells from leukapheresis or whole blood, after which the cells were cryopreserved. Without stimulation, thawed PBMCs were stained with HLA class I tetramers loaded with the NAE or AE epitope to identify resting antigen-specific CD8+ T cells. A BD FACS Aria III was used to sort single CD8+ T cells into 96-well plates containing lysis buffer. The library relied on single-cell sequencing. Single-cell cDNA was generated with a method adapted from Smart-seq2 and MARS-Seq, using oligo-dT primers with well-specific UMIs and KAPA HiFi first-round PCR. After pooling, the first-round products went through nested PCR using template-switch oligo forward primers together with barcoded reverse primers specific to the TCR alpha and beta chains. Products were purified with AMPure XP, indexed with TruSeq adapters, and quantified with the KAPA Universal qPCR Library Quantification Kit. An Illumina MiSeq running 2x300 bp paired-end chemistry was used to sequence the TCR libraries. In the paper's pipeline: After quality filtering, reads were demultiplexed to wells and mapped to the TCRA and TCRB loci, after which clonotypes were assigned with MiXCR and analysis was performed in VGAS. TCR data were deconvoluted with a modified VDJfasta platform. Large-scale cross-plate contamination was ruled out by analysing CDR3 overlap between plates. Clonality was calculated as one minus the ratio of unique productive CDR3s to total productive CDR3s. TCRdb itself trimmed the public reads at Q25 with fastp, ran MiXCR and retained productive beta chains. Rows matching on CDR3 protein sequence are summarized as one entry with the most common DNA and genes. TCRdb's processing, not the authors', yielded these V and J calls. The sample has around 710 distinct CDR3 sequences on record, approximately 55% of them singletons. Under 65% of the sample goes to the ten largest clones.

On this clonotype itself: There are no base qualities to consult, and no much larger clone falls within one base.

The V end gives up 6 bases and the J end 6 bases, leaving 14 bases in the junction not matched to a gene. CDR1 and CDR2 were assigned from the germline V gene (reference sequence) as DFQATT and SNEGSKA. The CDR3 holds 14 amino acids from the cysteine to the phenylalanine. Of all the DNA, just the CDR3 is kept, 42 bases in frame from base 1. This sample comprised CD8+ T cells sorted from blood by dual tetramer staining, obtained during acute HIV infection. Per the publication, the cell subset or site label means: cells binding both NAE and AE RF10 tetramers (cross-reactive), unstimulated. The origin of this receptor is a man younger than 40 with HIV-1 infection. In this chain, TRBV20-1 is recombined with TRBJ2-7, and TRBD2 aligns with 7 junction nucleotides. The DNA reads as follows: TGCAGTGCCCCGGGTAGCGGGTATACCCGCGAGCAGTACTTC. This translates into CSAPGSGYTREQYF.